Shown below are 7 T cell receptor beta chains from a single sample sequenced in a study of T cells in Graves' hyperthyroidism and ophthalmopathy. Using RNA transcripts as the source, TCR beta CDR3 regions were amplified. The HTBI primer set drove a first-round RT-PCR of the TCR CDR3. TCRdb used MiXCR to reprocess the multiplex PCR reads, holding one entry per CDR3 protein. The sample yields 150,000 to 200,000 distinct CDR3 sequences, around 8.9% seen once. The sample taken for sequencing was blood. Every receptor here comes from a woman aged 18 to 35 with Graves' hyperthyroidism that later progressed to Graves' ophthalmopathy.

Note on this clonotype: Since a much larger clone is just one base distant, this may be a read error. J is TRBJ1-1 and V is TRBV5-1; D remains ambiguous. Germline V gene data show CDR1 as SGHRS and CDR2 as YFSETQ. CDR3 length: 16 residues. V shed 2 bases and J shed 4 bases, with 18 bases lying between them. The CDR3 reads CASSFAEGALVTEAFF. The CDR3 nucleotides read TGCGCCAGCAGCTTTGCGGAGGGCGCATTAGTCACTGAAGCTTTCTTT.

The CDR3 DNA reads as TGTGCCAGCAGCTTGGTGGGGGTGAACTACAATGAGCAGTTCTTC. Protein product: CASSLVGVNYNEQFF. The V call is TRBV5-6, the J call TRBJ2-1; D is perhaps TRBD1 or TRBD2 (5 bases each). Looked up from germline, CDR1 is SGHDT and CDR2 is YYEEEE. The CDR3 has 15 residues. V lost 0 bases to trimming and J lost 3 bases, with 10 bases between them.

The chain recombines TRBV5-1 with TRBJ1-2, with 7 bases matching TRBD1. This CDR3 spans 14 amino acids. CDR1 SGHRS and CDR2 YFSETQ come from the germline V gene. Germline trimming cut 4 bases from V and 2 bases from J; bases unmatched to any gene: 5. This CDR3 is CASSGQGQNYGYTF. In nucleotides, the CDR3 is TGCGCCAGCAGCGGTCAGGGACAGAACTATGGCTACACCTTC.

This clonotype was seen only a few times. The CDR3: CASQPGPSAGWETQYF. CDR3 coding DNA: TGTGCCAGCCAACCGGGACCTTCGGCGGGGTGGGAGACCCAGTACTTC. This sequence joins TRBV3-1 and TRBJ2-5; weak D call: TRBD2 (6 bases). V was shortened by 8 bases and J by 5 bases, with 24 bases between the two germline ends. Looked up from germline, CDR1 is LGHDT and CDR2 is YNNKEL (reference sequence). The CDR3 runs 16 residues.

This clonotype was detected ten times or more. This chain links TRBV6-1 with TRBJ2-5, with D uncertain. V was trimmed by 1 base and J by 10 bases, leaving 16 bases between them. CDR1 and CDR2 (germline): MNHNS, SASEGT. This CDR3 region has 14 residues. CDR3 sequence reads: CASSEDILRQGQYF. CDR3 bases: TGTGCCAGCAGTGAAGATATTCTTCGCCAAGGCCAGTACTTC.

In its sample, this clonotype was seen many times. This chain connects TRBV11-2 to TRBJ2-7, with 8 positions matching TRBD2. The germline gives CDR1 SGHAT, CDR2 FQNNGV. Trimming at V came to 4 bases and at J to 3 bases, leaving 11 bases not matched to a gene. CDR3 length: 16 amino acids. CDR3 bases: TGTGCCAGCAGCTGGGGGATAGCGGGGAATTACTACGAGCAGTACTTC. This encodes CASSWGIAGNYYEQYF.

The chain has TRBV14 and TRBJ2-2; D not resolved. The ends were cut back, 3 bases at V and 5 bases at J, with 10 bases in the middle. Germline V gene lookup returns CDR1 SGHDN and CDR2 FVKESK. The CDR3 sequence is 14 residues long. The CDR3 reads CASSHRRGTGELFF. The CDR3 region has the DNA TGTGCCAGCAGCCATCGAAGAGGAACCGGGGAGCTGTTTTTT. Variable domain in full (rest from reference TRBV14 and TRBJ2-2): EAGVTQFPSHSVIEKGQTVTLRCDPISGHDNLYWYRRVMGKEIKFLLHFVKESKQDESGMPNNRFLAERTGGTYSTLKVQPAELEDSGVYFCASSHRRGTGELFFGEGSRLTVL.